The 4 T cell receptor beta chains below come from one sample, sequenced in a study of cytotoxic CD8 clonotypes in ibrutinib-treated CLL. Sequencing used immunoSEQ multiplex PCR; TCRdb keeps in-frame clones, though not all of them. The sample records approximately 190,000 clones, 60% to 80% being singletons. The sample in question was PBMCs, obtained after 12 months of ibrutinib treatment. These TCRs come from a human donor with chronic lymphocytic leukemia.

The J gene is TRBJ1-2, the V gene TRBV5-6, with TRBD1 identical over 10 bases. This CDR3 spans 13 amino acids. Germline V gives CDR1 SGHDT, CDR2 YYEEEE. Written as DNA, the CDR3 is TGTAGGTGGGACAGGGGACCTAACTATGGCTACACCTTC. Translating gives CRWDRGPNYGYTF.

The chain links TRBV2 to TRBJ2-3; D gene ambiguous. The germline V gene has CDR1 SNHLY and CDR2 FYNNEI. V was trimmed by 4 bases and J by 10 bases, leaving 9 bases between them. The CDR3 sequence is 11 residues long. CDR3 sequence (DNA): TGTGCCAGCAGTGTCTCTACTCCGCAGTATTTT. This sequence encodes CASSVSTPQYF.

The chain recombines TRBV18 with TRBJ1-1; TRBD1 aligns across 7 bases. CDR3 size: 14 residues. CDR1 and CDR2 (germline): KGHSH, LQKENI. V lost 5 bases to trimming and J lost 6 bases; unmatched junction nucleotides: 9. The CDR3 DNA follows: TGTGCCAGCTCATCTTCGACAGGGCGCGCTGAAGCTTTCTTT. Encoded protein: CASSSSTGRAEAFF.

The rearrangement links TRBV6-1 to TRBJ2-7, with TRBD1 matching 9 bases. Losses at the gene ends were 6 bases for V and 1 base for J; bases not matched to a gene: 7. Per germline, CDR1 MNHNS and CDR2 SASEGT. CDR3 length: 15 residues. CDR3 DNA: TGTGCCAGCAGCCCACTGACAGGGGGGTCCTACGAGCAGTACTTC. This encodes CASSPLTGGSYEQYF.